Below, 30 T cell receptor beta chains from the same sample are listed, as sequenced in a study of low-dose radiotherapy and immunotherapy resistance in tumors. TRAV- and TRBV-specific primers, spanning alpha and beta chains, primed first-strand cDNA. For amplifying TCRs, the PCR ran for approximately 18 cycles with Phusion, which was used together with a constant-region primer and the adapter on the V primers. TCRdb reanalysed the reads using MiXCR and keeps one entry per CDR3 protein. The data contain 95,000 to 100,000 distinct CDR3 sequences, around 20% of them seen just once; the ten biggest clones take up roughly 3.9%. The time point is: after trial treatment. Treatment reported: LDRT plus nivolumab, ipilimumab, low-dose cyclophosphamide and aspirin (RACIN trial). Here the sequenced sample was PBMCs, taken after low-dose radiotherapy plus immunotherapy. The receptors derive from a male donor with prostate cancer.

The table lists this clonotype with many counts. The gene calls are TRBV9 and TRBJ2-3; TRBD1 matches 12 bases. Germline V gene data show CDR1 as SGDLS and CDR2 as YYNGEE. CDR3 length: 16 residues. Trimming took 0 bases from V and 5 from J; bases not matched to a gene: 4. Here the CDR3 DNA reads TGTGCCAGCAGCGTAGGGGGACAGGGGGCGAGAGATACGCAGTATTTT. Translating gives CASSVGGQGARDTQYF.

This clonotype was observed many times. The chain couples TRBV7-9 to TRBJ2-7, with D uncertain. The germline V gene encodes CDR1 SEHNR and CDR2 FQNEAQ (reference sequence). CDR3 length: 11 amino acids. Trimming cost V 5 bases and J 2 bases, with 4 bases left between them. In DNA, the CDR3 is TGTGCCAGCAGCCGTACCTACGAGCAGTACTTC. The encoded protein is CASSRTYEQYF.

The chain is built from TRBV5-1 and TRBJ2-7; TRBD1 agrees at 9 bases. The trim removed 4 bases at V and 6 bases at J, leaving 8 bases unmatched. This CDR3 spans 14 amino acids. The V gene's germline CDR1 is SGHRS and CDR2 YFSETQ. The CDR3 protein is CASSTPGQGVEQYF. CDR3 sequence (DNA): TGCGCCAGCAGCACACCGGGACAGGGTGTCGAGCAGTACTTC.

Ten or more counts support this clonotype. The gene calls are TRBV10-3 and TRBJ2-7, with 8 bases lining up with TRBD2. After removal of 3 bases from V and 3 bases from J, the junction contained 10 bases not matched to a gene. CDR1 is ENHRY, CDR2 SYGVKD, per germline. CDR3 length: 16 amino acids. The CDR3 region is CAISDPGGGGLYEQYF. CDR3 bases: TGTGCCATCAGTGACCCCGGGGGGGGGGGACTCTACGAGCAGTACTTC.

This clonotype was observed many times. V and J are TRBV4-1 and TRBJ2-7, with D unclear. Trimming took 1 base from V and 6 from J, leaving 19 bases between them. The CDR3 length is 16 residues. Looked up from germline, CDR1 is MGHRA and CDR2 is YSYEKL. The CDR3 sequence: CASSQVLGGLNSEQYF. CDR3 bases: TGCGCCAGCAGCCAAGTACTTGGTGGCCTAAACTCCGAGCAGTACTTC.

The rearrangement joins TRBV6-5 to TRBJ1-1, with TRBD1 as a possible D gene (5 bases). The CDR3 loop spans 13 amino acids. The ends were cut back, 7 bases at V and 12 bases at J, with 21 bases in the middle. Per the germline V gene, CDR1 is MNHEY and CDR2 is SVGAGI. The CDR3 region is CASTDQPGPQTFF. Here the CDR3 DNA reads TGTGCCAGCACCGATCAACCGGGGCCTCAGACTTTCTTT.

On this clonotype itself: This probably arose from a read error, given a far larger clone one base away. The chain couples TRBV5-3 to TRBJ2-7, with 9 positions matching TRBD1. TRBV5-3 is assigned to the ORF class and has an uncertain function. The CDR3 has 15 amino acids. CDR3 sequence (DNA): TGTGCCAGCAGCGGGCTCAGACAGGGGGGGTACGAGCAGCACTTC. It yields the protein CASSGLRQGGYEQHF.

This clonotype occurred many times. The rearrangement links TRBV2 to TRBJ2-5; D might be TRBD1 or TRBD2, each matching 7 bases. Germline-derived CDR1 and CDR2 are SNHLY and FYNNEI. This CDR3 is 17 amino acids long. V was shortened by 8 bases and J by 2 bases, with 24 bases between the two germline ends. CDR3 sequence reads: CASGRDRFGSAQETQYF. The DNA of the CDR3 is TGTGCCAGCGGGAGGGACAGATTCGGCTCGGCTCAAGAGACCCAGTACTTC.

In regard to this clonotype: The likely explanation is a read error, given a far larger clone one base away. The gene calls are TRBV6-5 and TRBJ2-7; D tentatively fits TRBD1 or TRBD2 (6 bases each). CDR1 and CDR2 from the germline V gene are MNHEY and SVGAGI. The CDR3 consists of 13 residues. V lost 7 bases and J 7 bases, leaving 17 bases between the germline ends. The CDR3, as DNA: TGTGCCAGCACGGGGGCCCAAAACAATGAGCAGTACTTC. Its translation is CASTGAQNNEQYF.

At least ten counts were recorded for this clonotype. V and J are TRBV14 and TRBJ1-2, with D possibly TRBD1 on 5 matching bases. V gave up 0 bases and J gave up 8 bases, with 13 bases separating them. The CDR3 spans 14 residues. Germline V lookup: CDR1 SGHDN, CDR2 FVKESK. The CDR3 loop is CASSQDRVTEGYTF. The DNA of the CDR3 is TGTGCCAGCAGCCAAGACAGGGTTACAGAGGGCTACACCTTC. The full variable domain, with the rest looked up from reference TRBV14 and TRBJ1-2, is EAGVTQFPSHSVIEKGQTVTLRCDPISGHDNLYWYRRVMGKEIKFLLHFVKESKQDESGMPNNRFLAERTGGTYSTLKVQPAELEDSGVYFCASSQDRVTEGYTFGSGTRLTVV.

The V call is TRBV29-1, the J call TRBJ2-1; D is undetermined. Trimming removed 4 bases at V and 10 bases at J, with 14 bases between. In germline, CDR1 is SQVTM, CDR2 ANQGSEA. The CDR3 covers 12 residues. In nucleotides, the CDR3 is TGCAGCGTTGCCGTCAGAGTGGGCGAGCAGTTCTTC. Translated: CSVAVRVGEQFF.

The sample holds a few counts of this clonotype. J is TRBJ2-2 and V is TRBV14; D might be TRBD2 (6 bases). Germline V gene lookup returns CDR1 SGHDN and CDR2 FVKESK. Trimming took 4 bases from V and 0 from J, leaving 18 bases between them. The CDR3 spans 18 residues. DNA for the CDR3: TGTGCCAGCAGCCTCCAGAGGAGGGGCCTGGCGAACACCGGGGAGCTGTTTTTT. Protein product: CASSLQRRGLANTGELFF.

This clonotype occurred many times. This chain uses TRBV11-3 with TRBJ2-3; D is perhaps TRBD1 or TRBD2 (6 bases each). The V end was cut by 5 bases, the J end by 0 bases, with 9 bases between. The length of the CDR3 is 14 residues. Germline values: CDR1 SGHNT, CDR2 YENEEA. The CDR3 loop is CASSPGASTDTQYF. For the CDR3, the DNA is TGTGCCAGCAGCCCGGGGGCAAGCACAGATACGCAGTATTTT.

Many counts were recorded for this clonotype. The rearrangement links TRBV12-5 to TRBJ2-7, with 8 positions matching TRBD2. After removal of 6 bases from V and 4 bases from J, the junction contained 11 bases not matched to a gene. Germline values: CDR1 LGHNT, CDR2 FRNRAP. This CDR3 region has 15 residues. The CDR3 nucleotides read TGTGCTAGTGGCCCGGCACGGGGGGGCGAGTACGAGCAGTACTTC. Its translation is CASGPARGGEYEQYF.

This clonotype was seen at least ten times. The J gene is TRBJ2-3, the V gene TRBV11-3, with D possibly TRBD1 on 6 matching bases. This CDR3 comprises 13 residues. Germline CDR1 and CDR2: SGHNT and YENEEA. The V end lost 5 bases, the J end lost 1 base, and 7 bases lay between the germline ends. The CDR3 DNA is TGTGCCAGCAGCCACAGGGGCACAGATACGCAGTATTTT. It codes for CASSHRGTDTQYF.

This clonotype was found many times. V is TRBV3-1 and J is TRBJ2-1; TRBD2 agrees at 12 bases. Germline V gene data show CDR1 as LGHDT and CDR2 as YNNKEL (reference sequence). The V gene end was trimmed by 4 bases and the J gene end by 7 bases; junction bases not matched to a gene: 5. The CDR3 is 15 residues long. CDR3 amino acids: CASSPTSGGKNEQFF. CDR3 sequence (DNA): TGTGCCAGCAGCCCGACTAGCGGGGGTAAAAATGAGCAGTTCTTC.

Many counts were recorded for this clonotype. The CDR3 loop reads CASSYGGLGGWVYNEQFF. The CDR3 bases are TGTGCCAGCAGTTACGGGGGACTGGGAGGGTGGGTATACAATGAGCAGTTCTTC. The rearrangement joins TRBV6-6 to TRBJ2-1; 7 bases are shared with TRBD2. Germline CDR1 and CDR2: MNHNY and SVGAGI (reference sequence). Unmatched junction bases numbered 14, after V lost 2 bases and J lost 4 bases. This CDR3 comprises 18 residues.

The chain uses TRBV5-3 and TRBJ2-5, with a possible D match to TRBD2 (6 bases). Being an ORF, TRBV5-3 has a function that is uncertain. Trimming stripped 8 bases from V and 5 bases from J, with 19 bases between. CDR3 size: 14 residues. Here the CDR3 reads CASSTRVGGETQYF. The CDR3 DNA is TGTGCCAGCAGCACCCGTGTTGGAGGGGAGACCCAGTACTTC.

This clonotype was seen many times. The V gene is TRBV2, the J gene TRBJ2-5; D may correspond to TRBD1 or TRBD2 (5 bases each). Trimming took 7 bases from V and 2 from J, leaving 11 bases between them. The CDR3 is made up of 13 amino acids. Germline values: CDR1 SNHLY, CDR2 FYNNEI. CDR3 residues: CASNRGLQETQYF. CDR3 sequence (DNA): TGTGCCAGCAACCGGGGCCTACAAGAGACCCAGTACTTC.

As to this clonotype: A far larger clone differs by one base, so this is likely a read error. The gene calls are TRBV12-3 or TRBV12-4 and TRBJ2-1, with a possible D match to TRBD1 (6 bases). The germline V and J ends were trimmed by 5 bases and 10 bases, with 33 bases remaining between them. This CDR3 contains 19 residues. CDR3 sequence (DNA): TGTGCCAGCAGTCTCCAATTGTGGCAGGGGAGAAGGGGAGCCTACGAGCAGTTCTTC. It translates to CASSLQLWQGRRGAYEQFF.

This clonotype was recorded at least ten times. This chain joins TRBV6-1 and TRBJ2-4; no firm D call. With 4 bases removed from V and 7 bases from J, the gap between germline ends came to 17 bases. The CDR3 totals 15 residues. CDR1 and CDR2 from the germline V gene are MNHNS and SASEGT. Here the CDR3 reads CASSAQIGIGNIQYF. As DNA, the CDR3 is TGTGCCAGCAGTGCCCAGATCGGCATTGGCAACATTCAGTACTTC.

A note on this clonotype: This likely stems from a read error, as it lies one base from a far larger clone. The J gene is TRBJ2-1, the V gene TRBV6-8; 7 positions match TRBD2. Germline loops: CDR1 MNHGY, CDR2 SAAAGT. The CDR3 consists of 17 residues. Trimming at V came to 2 bases and at J to 9 bases, leaving 16 bases not matched to a gene. The CDR3 loop is CASSYLADLLMSREQFF. The CDR3 DNA reads TGTGCCAGCAGTTACCTAGCGGACCTCCTAATGAGTCGTGAGCAGTTCTTC.

At least ten counts were recorded for this clonotype. The chain employs TRBV18 and TRBJ2-7; D is perhaps TRBD1 (8 bases). In germline, CDR1 is KGHSH, CDR2 LQKENI. V was clipped by 2 bases and J by 2 bases, with 31 bases between them. This CDR3 region has 21 residues. CDR3 region: CASSPGFKGGGHRGSPYEQYF. For the CDR3, the DNA is TGTGCCAGCTCACCAGGATTTAAGGGAGGGGGACACAGGGGGTCCCCCTACGAGCAGTACTTC.

Note on this clonotype: Given a far larger clone just one base away, this is likely a sequencing read error. The CDR3 protein is CASSDRLGIQYF. CDR3 coding DNA: TGTGCCAGCAGTGACCGGCTAGGGATTCAGTACTTC. V usage is TRBV6-2 or TRBV6-3 and J usage is TRBJ2-4; D ambiguous. The CDR3 is 12 amino acids. Germline V gives CDR1 MNHEY, CDR2 SVGEGT. The V end was cut by 5 bases, the J end by 10 bases, with 12 bases between.

This clonotype was recorded at least ten times. The rearrangement joins TRBV29-1 to TRBJ2-3; D is tentatively TRBD1 or TRBD2 (6 bases each). This CDR3 comprises 12 residues. Germline V gene sequence: CDR1 SQVTM, CDR2 ANQGSEA. Trimming took 8 bases from V and 6 from J, leaving 15 bases between them. Here the CDR3 reads CSLGGGGDTQYF. The CDR3 nucleotides are TGCAGCCTCGGCGGAGGGGGGGATACGCAGTATTTT.

This clonotype was observed many times. The chain links TRBV3-1 to TRBJ2-2; maybe TRBD1 (5 bases). This CDR3 contains 16 residues. V shed 0 bases and J shed 0 bases, with 8 bases lying between them. Germline loops: CDR1 LGHDT, CDR2 YNNKEL (reference sequence). As DNA, the CDR3 is TGTGCCAGCAGCCAAGAGGCAGGGACGAACACCGGGGAGCTGTTTTTT. Translating it yields CASSQEAGTNTGELFF. The variable domain in full, completed from reference TRBV3-1 and TRBJ2-2, reads DTAVSQTPKYLVTQMGNDKSIKCEQNLGHDTMYWYKQDSKKFLKIMFSYNNKELIINETVPNRFSPKSPDKAHLNLHINSLELGDSAVYFCASSQEAGTNTGELFFGEGSRLTVL.

J is TRBJ2-7 and V is TRBV28; a possible D gene is TRBD1 (6 bases). CDR3 length: 15 residues. Germline V CDR1 and CDR2: MDHEN, SYDVKM. Deletions cut 5 bases from V and 2 bases from J, with 16 bases between. Here the CDR3 DNA reads TGTGCCAGCAGTGCACGGGACACCTTCCCCTACGAGCAGTACTTC. It yields the protein CASSARDTFPYEQYF.

This clonotype was seen at least ten times. The rearrangement uses TRBV9 and TRBJ1-1, with 7 bases fitting TRBD1. The length of the CDR3 is 14 residues. Trimming at V came to 4 bases and at J to 0 bases, leaving 3 bases not matched to a gene. CDR1 is SGDLS, CDR2 YYNGEE, per germline. In DNA form, the CDR3 reads TGTGCCAGCAGCCCCGGACAGGTGAACACTGAAGCTTTCTTT. Encoded protein: CASSPGQVNTEAFF.

This clonotype occurred many times. The gene calls are TRBV2 and TRBJ2-7, with D perhaps TRBD1 (5 bases). The length of the CDR3 is 15 residues. V shed 6 bases and J shed 2 bases, with 17 bases lying between them. Germline V gene sequence: CDR1 SNHLY, CDR2 FYNNEI. CDR3 residues: CASSGARLGAYEQYF. CDR3 sequence (DNA): TGTGCCAGCAGCGGAGCCAGGTTAGGGGCCTACGAGCAGTACTTC.

The chain uses TRBV4-1 and TRBJ2-5; D tentatively reads TRBD1 or TRBD2 (5 bases each). The CDR3 length is 16 residues. Trimming removed 0 bases at V and 0 bases at J, with 11 bases between. Germline CDR1 is MGHRA and CDR2 is YSYEKL. The CDR3 DNA follows: TGCGCCAGCAGCCAAGATAGGGGACCCAACCAAGAGACCCAGTACTTC. Amino acids: CASSQDRGPNQETQYF.